The 5 T cell receptor beta chains listed next were all sequenced from one sample in a study of neurological immune-mediated disorders (dated by TCRdb to the late 2010s). Library generation was performed with 5' RACE. Sequencing was performed on an Illumina HiSeq 2500. Through fastp at Q25 and MiXCR, TCRdb rebuilt clones from the public reads, retaining in-frame beta chains. Every CDR3 protein is listed once, alongside the most common genes and DNA of its rows. The sample table records over 65,000 distinct CDR3 sequences; 9.4% of these occur just once. The ten largest account for 1.7% of the sample. Sample: PBMCs. The receptors come from a man aged 50 to 59 in good health.

This clonotype appeared many times. This chain's CDR3 is CASRGSGANVLTF. The DNA for the CDR3 is TGTGCCAGCAGGGGCTCTGGGGCCAACGTCCTGACTTTC. The chain is built from TRBV28 and TRBJ2-6; no definite D call. From germline, CDR1 is MDHEN and CDR2 SYDVKM. This CDR3 is 13 amino acids long. The V end was cut by 6 bases, the J end by 0 bases, with 3 bases between.

This clonotype was picked up many times. The J gene is TRBJ2-2, the V gene TRBV12-3 or TRBV12-4; D possibly uses TRBD1 or TRBD2 (5 bases each). The length of the CDR3 is 18 residues. Trimming pared 1 base from V and 2 bases from J, leaving 17 bases between. CDR3 DNA sequence: TGTGCCAGCAGTTTAGGGACGAGCCGGGACGCTAACACCGGGGAGCTGTTTTTT. This translates into CASSLGTSRDANTGELFF.

Ten or more counts support this clonotype. V and J are TRBV12-3 or TRBV12-4 and TRBJ2-7; 8 bases are shared with TRBD2. The CDR3 is made up of 18 amino acids. The ends lost 5 bases at V and 2 bases at J; junction bases unmatched: 17. Here the CDR3 reads CASSPSGAPLAETYEQYF. DNA for the CDR3: TGTGCCAGCAGTCCCTCTGGGGCCCCACTAGCGGAAACCTACGAGCAGTACTTC.

This clonotype was counted ten times or more. V is TRBV7-6 and J is TRBJ2-2; 7 positions match TRBD2. CDR3 length: 16 residues. CDR1 is SGHVS and CDR2 is FNYEAQ in the germline V gene. Trimming removed 3 bases from V and 7 bases from J; junction bases left unmatched: 11. The CDR3 DNA reads TGTGCCAGCAGCTTTACTAGGCGGGAGCTGGGCGGGGAGCTGTTTTTT. As protein: CASSFTRRELGGELFF.

This clonotype was seen many times. This chain links TRBV3-1 with TRBJ2-5, with a tentative D call TRBD1 (5 bases). Germline assignment: CDR1 LGHDT and CDR2 YNNKEL (reference sequence). V gave up 1 base and J gave up 5 bases, with 11 bases separating them. The CDR3 loop spans 14 amino acids. CDR3 nucleotides: TGTGCCAGCAGCCAAGTTAGGGGTGAGGAGACCCAGTACTTC. It is translated as CASSQVRGEETQYF.